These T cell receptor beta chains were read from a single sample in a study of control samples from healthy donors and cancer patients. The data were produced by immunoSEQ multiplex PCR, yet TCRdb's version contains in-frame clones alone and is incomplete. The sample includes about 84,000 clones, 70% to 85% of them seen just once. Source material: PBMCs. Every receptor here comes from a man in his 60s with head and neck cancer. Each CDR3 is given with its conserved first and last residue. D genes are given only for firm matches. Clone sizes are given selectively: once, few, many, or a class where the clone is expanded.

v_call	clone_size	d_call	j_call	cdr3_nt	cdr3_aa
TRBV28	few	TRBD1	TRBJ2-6	TGTGCCAGCAGTTTCCTCCCGGGGACAGCCGGGGCCAACGTCCTGACTTTC	CASSFLPGTAGANVLTF
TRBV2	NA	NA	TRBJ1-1	TGTGCCAGCAAGGACAGTGGGACTGAAGCTTTCTTT	CASKDSGTEAFF
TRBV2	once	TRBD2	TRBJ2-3	TGTGCCAGCAGTGTCTTAGCGGGAGGTTCAGATACGCAGTATTTT	CASSVLAGGSDTQYF
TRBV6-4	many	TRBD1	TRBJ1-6	TGTGCCAGCAGGGATACGAACAGGGGGCCTGTCAATTCACCCCTCCACTTT	CASRDTNRGPVNSPLHF
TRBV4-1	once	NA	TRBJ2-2	TGCGCCAGCAGCCCAAGAGTTTTTATGGGGACCGGGGAGCTGTTTTTT	CASSPRVFMGTGELFF
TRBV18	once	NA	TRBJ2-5	TGTGTCAGCTCACCTTCGGCCCTGGGAGAGACCCAGTACTTC	CVSSPSALGETQYF
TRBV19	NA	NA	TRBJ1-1	TGTGCCAGTTTCGGTCTGGCTTGGACCGGCGGGAACACTGAAGCTTTCTTT	CASFGLAWTGGNTEAFF
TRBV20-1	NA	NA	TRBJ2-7	TGCAGTGCTAGGCCCAACCACGAGCAGTACTTC	CSARPNHEQYF
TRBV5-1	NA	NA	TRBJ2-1	TGCGCCAGCAGCCCAAGACCGGGGGAGAATGAGCAGTTCTTC	CASSPRPGENEQFF
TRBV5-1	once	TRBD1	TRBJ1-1	TGCGCCAGCAGCCTGAGACAGGGAGAGACTGAAGCTTTCTTT	CASSLRQGETEAFF
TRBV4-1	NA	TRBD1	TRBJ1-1	TGCGCCACCAGCCACGACAGGGTAATGAACACTGAAGCTTTCTTT	CATSHDRVMNTEAFF
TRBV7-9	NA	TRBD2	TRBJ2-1	TGTGCCAGCAGCTTAGCTACTAGCGTCCACAATGAGCAGTTCTTC	CASSLATSVHNEQFF
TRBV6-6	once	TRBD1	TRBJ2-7	TGTGCCAGCAGTTACTTCGGACAGGGCTACGAGCAGTACTTC	CASSYFGQGYEQYF
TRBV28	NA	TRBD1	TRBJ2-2	TGTGCCAGCAGTTTCCCCGAGACAGGGGGCAGCGGGGAGCTGTTTTTT	CASSFPETGGSGELFF
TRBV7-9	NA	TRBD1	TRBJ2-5	TGTGCCAGCAGGCGCGGGACAGGGGAAGAGACCCAGTACTTC	CASRRGTGEETQYF
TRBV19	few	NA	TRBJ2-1	TGTGCCAGTAGTATACAGTCAGGGAGGACGAAATTCTTC	CASSIQSGRTKFF
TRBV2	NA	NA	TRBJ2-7	TGTGCCAGCAGGCCATCGTTCTACGAGCAGTACTTC	CASRPSFYEQYF
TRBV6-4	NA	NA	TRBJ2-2	TGTGCCAGCAGTCGATTTACAGGGTCCGGGGAGCTGTTTTTT	CASSRFTGSGELFF
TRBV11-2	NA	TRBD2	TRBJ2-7	TGTGCCAGCAGCACTACATCGGGAGGCACCGAGCAGTACTTC	CASSTTSGGTEQYF
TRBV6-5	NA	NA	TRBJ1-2	TGTGCCAGCAGTTTCCGGGACCGTGGCTACACCTTC	CASSFRDRGYTF